These T cell receptor beta chains were read from a single sample in a study of human T cells and chemical hapten exposure. Each CDR3 protein is one row after TCRdb ran MiXCR on the RACE reads. The sample lists about 350,000 distinct CDR3 sequences; nearly 6.5% were seen once. The sample was whole blood, taken in connection with sensitization to the hapten diphenylcyclopropenone (DPC). The receptors derive from a woman aged 18-35 years with alopecia areata. Some clones in this sample may be carry-over from other donors' samples. CDR3s include the opening cysteine and the closing phenylalanine or tryptophan. D genes are given only for firm matches. Clone sizes are given selectively: once, few, many, or a class where the clone is expanded.

d_call: .
j_call: TRBJ1-1
clone_size: .
v_call: TRBV15
cdr3_nt: TGTGCCACCAGCAGAGATATCGGACATTTGAACACTGAAGCTTTCTTT
cdr3_aa: CATSRDIGHLNTEAFF

d_call: TRBD1
j_call: TRBJ2-5
clone_size: few
v_call: TRBV7-2
cdr3_nt: TGTGCCAGCAGCTTACGCCCCAGGGGGTCGGAGACCCAGTACTTC
cdr3_aa: CASSLRPRGSETQYF

d_call: .
j_call: TRBJ1-5
clone_size: few
v_call: TRBV4-1
cdr3_nt: TGCGCCAGCAGCCAAGACGAAGGGGAAGGGTTTCGCCAGCCCCAGCATTTT
cdr3_aa: CASSQDEGEGFRQPQHF

d_call: TRBD1
j_call: TRBJ1-2
clone_size: .
v_call: TRBV5-1
cdr3_nt: TGCGCCAGCAGCTCCGAGGGACAGGTCGGCTACACCTTC
cdr3_aa: CASSSEGQVGYTF

d_call: TRBD2
j_call: TRBJ2-7
clone_size: .
v_call: TRBV5-5
cdr3_nt: TGTGCCAGCAGCTTCGCTAGCGGGGGGCCCTACGAGCAGTACTTC
cdr3_aa: CASSFASGGPYEQYF

d_call: .
j_call: TRBJ2-1
clone_size: .
v_call: TRBV9
cdr3_nt: TGTGCCAGCAGCGTCGGGGGCCCCTCCTACAATGAGCAGTTCTTC
cdr3_aa: CASSVGGPSYNEQFF

d_call: .
j_call: TRBJ1-3
clone_size: few
v_call: TRBV6-1
cdr3_nt: TGTGCCAGCAGTGCTGTTACCTCTGGAAACACCATATATTTT
cdr3_aa: CASSAVTSGNTIYF

d_call: .
j_call: TRBJ1-1
clone_size: many
v_call: TRBV5-5
cdr3_nt: TGTGCCAGCAGCTCCCAAGTGAGCACCATGAACACTGAAGCTTTCTTT
cdr3_aa: CASSSQVSTMNTEAFF

d_call: .
j_call: TRBJ1-1
clone_size: many
v_call: TRBV11-2
cdr3_nt: TGTGCCAGCAGCCCACCCCGGGGGCAAACTGAAGCTTTCTTT
cdr3_aa: CASSPPRGQTEAFF

d_call: .
j_call: TRBJ1-3
clone_size: .
v_call: TRBV7-2
cdr3_nt: TGTGCCAGCGGGGCCGGAGACACCATATATTTT
cdr3_aa: CASGAGDTIYF

d_call: .
j_call: TRBJ2-2
clone_size: few
v_call: TRBV11-2
cdr3_nt: TGTGCCAGCACCCAGTCTTGGGGCGGCGCGAACACCGGGGAGCTGTTTTTT
cdr3_aa: CASTQSWGGANTGELFF

d_call: TRBD1
j_call: TRBJ1-1
clone_size: many
v_call: TRBV2
cdr3_nt: TGTGCCAGCAGTGAAGCAGGGGCCGACAGGGCTGAAGCTTTCTTT
cdr3_aa: CASSEAGADRAEAFF

d_call: .
j_call: TRBJ1-3
clone_size: few
v_call: TRBV6-6
cdr3_nt: TGTGCCAGCAGTTATCCGGGACTTGGAGGAAACACCATATATTTT
cdr3_aa: CASSYPGLGGNTIYF

d_call: .
j_call: TRBJ2-7
clone_size: .
v_call: TRBV5-1
cdr3_nt: TGCGCCAGCAGCTCAGAGTACGAGCAGTACTTC
cdr3_aa: CASSSEYEQYF

d_call: TRBD1
j_call: TRBJ1-5
clone_size: many
v_call: TRBV6-2/TRBV6-3
cdr3_nt: TGTGCCAGCAGAGGAGACGACAGGGGGGATCAGCCCCAGCATTTT
cdr3_aa: CASRGDDRGDQPQHF

d_call: .
j_call: TRBJ1-1
clone_size: .
v_call: TRBV6-5
cdr3_nt: TGTGCCAGCACCTCAACTCAGGCGGGGGTCACTGAAGCTTTCTTT
cdr3_aa: CASTSTQAGVTEAFF

d_call: .
j_call: TRBJ1-6
clone_size: few
v_call: TRBV9
cdr3_nt: TGTGCCAGCAGCGTAGAGTCCCATAGTAATTCACCCCTCCACTTT
cdr3_aa: CASSVESHSNSPLHF

d_call: .
j_call: TRBJ2-7
clone_size: .
v_call: TRBV11-2
cdr3_nt: TGTGCCAGCAGCTCCCGTAAGGAGGGGGCGATCACCGAGCAGTACTTC
cdr3_aa: CASSSRKEGAITEQYF

d_call: .
j_call: TRBJ2-6
clone_size: few
v_call: TRBV11-2
cdr3_nt: TGTGCCAGCAGCTTAGGTGGGATCGGCTCTGGGGCCAACGTCCTGACTTTC
cdr3_aa: CASSLGGIGSGANVLTF

d_call: TRBD2
j_call: TRBJ2-2
clone_size: many
v_call: TRBV4-2
cdr3_nt: TGTGCCAGCAGGTCGGGGGGGCAGGACACCGGGGAGCTGTTTTTT
cdr3_aa: CASRSGGQDTGELFF

d_call: .
j_call: TRBJ2-3
clone_size: .
v_call: TRBV20-1
cdr3_nt: TGCAGTGCTAGACTGGGGGGGCCGGCAGATACGCAGTATTTT
cdr3_aa: CSARLGGPADTQYF

d_call: .
j_call: TRBJ1-5
clone_size: many
v_call: TRBV15
cdr3_nt: TGTGCCACCAGCAGTCAACACGATCAGCCCCAGCATTTT
cdr3_aa: CATSSQHDQPQHF

d_call: TRBD1
j_call: TRBJ1-1
clone_size: few
v_call: TRBV5-1
cdr3_nt: TGCGCCAGCAGCGTGGACAGGGTGAACACTGAAGCTTTCTTT
cdr3_aa: CASSVDRVNTEAFF

d_call: .
j_call: TRBJ1-4
clone_size: many
v_call: TRBV7-9
cdr3_nt: TGTGCCAGCAGCCCTGAACAGGGCGGTAATGAAAAACTGTTTTTT
cdr3_aa: CASSPEQGGNEKLFF

d_call: .
j_call: TRBJ2-3
clone_size: many
v_call: TRBV5-4
cdr3_nt: TGTGCCAGCAGCTTTAGACGGGAGCCAGATACGCAGTATTTT
cdr3_aa: CASSFRREPDTQYF

d_call: .
j_call: TRBJ1-6
clone_size: many
v_call: TRBV20-1
cdr3_nt: TGCAGTGCTAGAAACCTTCTCCAGGGGAAACCCCTCCACTTT
cdr3_aa: CSARNLLQGKPLHF

d_call: .
j_call: TRBJ2-4
clone_size: .
v_call: TRBV12-3/TRBV12-4
cdr3_nt: TGTGCCAGCAGTCCCCTCCCCGAGGGGCTTGTGTACTTC
cdr3_aa: CASSPLPEGLVYF